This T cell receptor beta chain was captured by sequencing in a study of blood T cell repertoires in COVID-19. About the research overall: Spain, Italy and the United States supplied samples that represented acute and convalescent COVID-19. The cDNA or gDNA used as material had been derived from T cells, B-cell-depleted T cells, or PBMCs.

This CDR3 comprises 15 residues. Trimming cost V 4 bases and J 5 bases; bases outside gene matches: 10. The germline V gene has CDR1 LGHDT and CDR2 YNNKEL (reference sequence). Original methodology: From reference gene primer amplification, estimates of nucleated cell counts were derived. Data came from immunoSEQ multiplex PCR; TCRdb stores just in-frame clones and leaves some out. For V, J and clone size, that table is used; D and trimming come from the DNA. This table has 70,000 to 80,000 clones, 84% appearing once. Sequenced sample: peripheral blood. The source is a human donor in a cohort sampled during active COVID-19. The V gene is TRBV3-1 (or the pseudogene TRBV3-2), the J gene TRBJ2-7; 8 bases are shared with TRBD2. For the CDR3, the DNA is TGTGCCAGCAGCCTCCGGGAGGGCCAAGACCACGAGCAGTACTTC. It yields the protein CASSLREGQDHEQYF.